This T cell receptor beta chain derives from a study of blood T cell repertoires in COVID-19. About the study: The United States, Italy and Spain supplied acute and convalescent COVID-19 samples. The cDNA or gDNA used as material had been derived from T cells, B-cell-depleted T cells, or PBMCs.

TCRdb's table, derived via immunoSEQ multiplex PCR, lists solely in-frame clones and lacks some. The data show some 330,000 clones, 80% to 85% seen once. The germline V gene has CDR1 SGHRS and CDR2 YFSETQ. The CDR3 runs to 17 residues. V dropped 0 bases and J dropped 6; count of bases not matched to a gene: 12. The chain couples TRBV5-1 to TRBJ2-3; 8 bases are a match to TRBD2. Sequenced material: PBMCs or T cells enriched from blood (not recorded which). The origin of this receptor is a woman between 50 and 59 years old who had recovered from COVID-19. CDR3 sequence (DNA): TGCGCCAGCAGCTTGGAGCCCCAAGCGGGGGAGGTCGATACGCAGTATTTT. It codes for CASSLEPQAGEVDTQYF. Combining the CDR3 with reference TRBV5-1 and TRBJ2-3 gives the whole variable domain KAGVTQTPRYLIKTRGQQVTLSCSPISGHRSVSWYQQTPGQGLQFLFEYFSETQRNKGNFPGRFSGRQFSNSRSEMNVSTLELGDSALYLCASSLEPQAGEVDTQYFGPGTRLTVL.